The TCR beta chain described here comes from a study of shared clonotypes between healthy human individuals. Study-level points and caveats: Rarefaction indicated that sorted-subset sequencing remained incomplete although depth was large.

CD8 cells regarded as naive lacked CD45RO, were positively chosen for CCR7, and omitted terminally differentiated effector memory CD45RA+ cells. Generated by immunoSEQ multiplex PCR, the TCRdb table keeps only in-frame clones and is missing some. The sample contains 1.5 million to 2.5 million clones, 85% to 95% of which appear only once. The CDR3 spans 18 residues. Trimming shortened V by 1 base and J by 1 base, and 16 bases separated the two germline ends. Germline loops: CDR1 LNHNV, CDR2 YYDKDF (reference sequence). About this clone itself: Its target is unknown.

The V gene is TRBV15, the J gene TRBJ2-2; D gene unclear. Sequenced input: naive CD8+ T cells sorted from blood. This clonotype was sampled from a man younger than 35 in good health. The CDR3 loop is CATSRAPAGVLNTGELFF. In DNA, the CDR3 is TGTGCCACCAGCAGAGCCCCGGCCGGAGTTTTGAACACCGGGGAGCTGTTTTTT.